The clone carrying this TCR beta chain has more than one count but fewer than ten. This record comes from a study of human T cells and chemical hapten exposure. V was pared by 4 bases and J by 3 bases, with 8 bases of the junction left unmatched. This CDR3 has 15 amino acids. Germline V lookup: CDR1 SGHRS, CDR2 YFSETQ. TCRdb re-derived calls from the RACE reads in MiXCR, one entry per CDR3 protein. The sample records about 76,000 distinct CDR3 sequences, 13% being singletons. Time point given: patch test 3, about 24 weeks after DPC sensitization. The treatment denotes: therapeutic diphenylcyclopropenone sensitization with weekly scalp DPC. The drawing of blood occurred before each patch test was applied.

The receptor was derived from a woman aged 45-59 years with alopecia areata. Some clones in this sample may be carry-over from other donors' samples. The source material was whole blood, sampled in connection with sensitization to the hapten diphenylcyclopropenone (DPC). V and J are TRBV5-1 and TRBJ2-7, with 9 bases identical to TRBD2. The CDR3 region has the DNA TGCGCCAGCAGCGTACTTAGCGGGAGCGGCTACGAGCAGTACTTC. Translated, it gives CASSVLSGSGYEQYF.